These 19 T cell receptor beta chains came from one sample sequenced in a study of T-cell reconstitution after alpha-beta-depleted transplantation in children. The TCRbeta library incorporated unique molecular identifiers. TCRdb processed the PCR reads anew with MiXCR; each CDR3 protein has one entry. The sample holds 600,000 or so distinct CDR3 sequences, 20% to 25% seen once. The sequencing here drew on PBMCs, mostly from graft donor cells, taken 360 days after TCRalphabeta/CD19-depleted stem cell transplant. These TCRs come from a boy in the first two years of life who had a stem cell transplant for acute myeloid leukemia, so the T cells may come from the graft donor.

In this sample, this clonotype turned up once. The chain combines TRBV28 with TRBJ1-2, with 7 positions matching TRBD1. CDR1 MDHEN and CDR2 SYDVKM come from the germline V gene. With V trimmed by 5 bases and J by 4 bases, 7 bases remained unmatched. This CDR3 contains 14 residues. In DNA form, the CDR3 reads TGTGCCAGCAGTCCTCGGGACAGATTCTATGGCTACACCTTC. This sequence encodes CASSPRDRFYGYTF.

This clonotype has a count of ten or more. The chain joins TRBV4-1 to TRBJ1-1; no clear D. Germline assignment: CDR1 MGHRA and CDR2 YSYEKL. This CDR3 spans 15 amino acids. Trimming pared 1 base from V and 3 bases from J, leaving 12 bases between. This CDR3 reads CASSQGSVKYTEAFF. The DNA for the CDR3 is TGCGCCAGCAGCCAAGGATCGGTTAAATACACTGAAGCTTTCTTT.

This clonotype showed up many times. The chain joins TRBV29-1 to TRBJ2-2; unclear D gene. This CDR3 spans 11 amino acids. Germline V gene data show CDR1 as SQVTM and CDR2 as ANQGSEA. V was trimmed by 4 bases and J by 7 bases, leaving 7 bases between them. CDR3: CSVGTLGELFF. In DNA form, the CDR3 reads TGCAGCGTTGGTACCCTCGGGGAGCTGTTTTTT.

At least ten counts were recorded for this clonotype. V is TRBV20-1 and J is TRBJ2-1, with no clear D. This CDR3 spans 11 amino acids. Germline V gene lookup returns CDR1 DFQATT and CDR2 SNEGSKA (reference sequence). The V end was cut by 6 bases, the J end by 4 bases, with 7 bases between. The CDR3 DNA follows: TGCAGTGCCAGGACGTACAATGAGCAGTTCTTC. It codes for CSARTYNEQFF.

CDR3 bases: TGTGCCATCAGGCAGGAGGGCCCCCCAGGGCAGTTCTTC. It yields the protein CAIRQEGPPGQFF. The gene calls are TRBV10-3 and TRBJ2-1; perhaps TRBD2 as D (6 bases). The germline V gene encodes CDR1 ENHRY and CDR2 SYGVKD. This CDR3 contains 13 residues. Trimming removed 6 bases at V and 12 bases at J, with 18 bases between.

This clonotype was counted many times. V gene TRBV20-1 combines with J gene TRBJ2-7; possibly TRBD2 for D (5 bases). The CDR3 is 14 amino acids. The germline V gene has CDR1 DFQATT and CDR2 SNEGSKA (reference sequence). With 1 base removed from V and 0 bases from J, the gap between germline ends came to 10 bases. DNA of the CDR3: TGCAGTGCTAGAGCTGGGAGAAGCTCCTACGAGCAGTACTTC. As protein: CSARAGRSSYEQYF.

This clonotype occurred a few times. The rearrangement links TRBV6-1 to TRBJ2-2; 8 nucleotides line up with TRBD1. The CDR3 consists of 16 residues. Germline CDR1 MNHNS, CDR2 SASEGT. The V gene end was trimmed by 6 bases and the J gene end by 0 bases; junction bases not matched to a gene: 6. CDR3 region: CASRPRQGSNTGELFF. DNA for the CDR3: TGTGCCAGCAGACCAAGACAGGGGTCGAACACCGGGGAGCTGTTTTTT.

This clonotype was counted only a few times. Germline is not matched at one junction end, which may reflect a read error. The gene calls are TRBV2 and TRBJ2-1; D is possibly TRBD1 (5 bases). CDR3 length: 13 amino acids. From germline, CDR1 is SNHLY and CDR2 FYNNEI. The chain's CDR3 is CASRRSYMSGRDF. CDR3 in DNA: TGTGCCAGCAGGCGATCCTACATGAGTGGCAGGGACTTC.

The gene calls are TRBV6-5 and TRBJ1-1, with 7 nucleotides matching TRBD1. With V trimmed by 5 bases and J by 7 bases, 4 bases remained unmatched. The CDR3 is made up of 12 amino acids. Germline V gene data show CDR1 as MNHEY and CDR2 as SVGAGI. The CDR3 loop is CASSPYRGEAFF. DNA of the CDR3: TGTGCCAGCAGTCCCTACAGGGGTGAAGCTTTCTTT.

This rearrangement joins TRBV28 to TRBJ1-1; D not certain. Deletions cut 1 base from V and 4 bases from J, with 10 bases between. The CDR3 is made up of 14 amino acids. In germline, CDR1 is MDHEN, CDR2 SYDVKM. Here the CDR3 DNA reads TGTGCCAGCAGTTTATACCGTTGGGGCACTGAAGCTTTCTTT. This translates into CASSLYRWGTEAFF. The full variable domain, rest sourced from reference TRBV28 and TRBJ1-1, is DVKVTQSSRYLVKRTGEKVFLECVQDMDHENMFWYRQDPGLGLRLIYFSYDVKMKEKGDIPEGYSVSREKKERFSLILESASTNQTSMYLCASSLYRWGTEAFFGQGTRLTVV.

The chain carries TRBV7-9 and TRBJ2-1; TRBD2 aligns across 11 bases. The CDR3 length is 15 residues. Germline CDR1 is SEHNR and CDR2 is FQNEAQ (reference sequence). With 5 bases clipped from V and 9 bases from J, the junction kept 9 bases outside the gene matches. DNA for the CDR3: TGTGCCAGCAGCGCGACTAGCGGGGTGTTCGGTGAGCAGTTCTTC. Translating gives CASSATSGVFGEQFF.

This clonotype has a handful of counts. V is TRBV21-1 and J is TRBJ2-7; no DNA check was done on the table's D call, TRBD1. TRBV21-1 is a known pseudogene. This CDR3 region has 15 residues. The DNA for the CDR3 is TGTGCCAGCAGCAATGAGCAGGGAAGGGCCTACGAGCAGTACTTC. It encodes CASSNEQGRAYEQYF.

The chain combines TRBV10-3 with TRBJ2-3, with a tentative D call TRBD1 (5 bases). Trimming left V 7 bases short and J 0 bases short, with 8 bases between. CDR1 is ENHRY, CDR2 SYGVKD, per germline. The CDR3 covers 13 residues. CDR3 in DNA: TGTGCCATCAATGACAGAAGCACAGATACGCAGTATTTT. Its protein is CAINDRSTDTQYF.

This clonotype was observed a few times. The rearrangement links TRBV6-5 to TRBJ2-1, with D possibly being TRBD2 (6 bases). Germline V gene data show CDR1 as MNHEY and CDR2 as SVGAGI. This CDR3 comprises 15 residues. V lost 2 bases, J lost 7 bases, and 15 bases lay in between. CDR3 residues: CASSYGGLRMNEQFF. The CDR3, as DNA: TGTGCCAGCAGTTACGGAGGGTTGAGAATGAATGAGCAGTTCTTC.

Only a few counts were recorded for this clonotype. The genes are TRBV29-1 and TRBJ2-1; 7 bases match TRBD2. Germline CDR1 reads SQVTM; CDR2 reads ANQGSEA. J lost 1 base, V lost 7 bases, and 7 bases had no gene match. This CDR3 region has 14 residues. CDR3 in amino acids: CSALLAHSYNEQFF. The CDR3 DNA sequence: TGCAGCGCCCTACTAGCGCATTCCTACAATGAGCAGTTCTTC.

The chain couples TRBV7-8 to TRBJ2-7; 7 bases fit TRBD1. The germline V gene encodes CDR1 SGHVS and CDR2 FQNEAQ. Losses at the gene ends were 9 bases for V and 2 bases for J; bases not matched to a gene: 10. CDR3 size: 14 residues. Written as DNA, the CDR3 is TGTGCCAGTAGGCCCGGGACAGCGGCCTACGAGCAGTACTTC. This codes for CASRPGTAAYEQYF.

The chain uses TRBV11-2 and TRBJ1-1, with D uncertain. The germline gives CDR1 SGHAT, CDR2 FQNNGV. V shed 1 base and J shed 11 bases, with 11 bases lying between them. The CDR3 sequence is 12 residues long. Written as DNA, the CDR3 is TGTGCCAGCAGCTTAGGGCCTCCTTCGGCTTTCTTT. Protein: CASSLGPPSAFF. Variable domain in full (rest from reference TRBV11-2 and TRBJ1-1): EAGVAQSPRYKIIEKRQSVAFWCNPISGHATLYWYQQILGQGPKLLIQFQNNGVVDDSQLPKDRFSAERLKGVDSTLKIQPAKLEDSAVYLCASSLGPPSAFFGQGTRLTVV.

This clonotype was counted at least ten times. The chain has TRBV11-2 and TRBJ2-3; no definite D call. Trimming took off 0 bases at V and 2 bases at J, with 15 bases between the two ends. Germline V gene data show CDR1 as SGHAT and CDR2 as FQNNGV. CDR3 length: 17 residues. For the CDR3, the DNA is TGTGCCAGCAGCTTAGAGATTTCGGCTCTGAACACAGATACGCAGTATTTT. This translates into CASSLEISALNTDTQYF.

As for this clonotype: One junction end does not reproduce the germline sequence, and a read error may be involved. The chain carries TRBV12-3 or TRBV12-4 and TRBJ1-5, with D uncertain. The CDR3 is 12 residues long. The CDR3 DNA reads TGTGCCAGCAGTTTAAGTAATCAGCCCAAGCATTTT. This encodes CASSLSNQPKHF.